The clone carrying this T cell receptor (beta chain) was seen only a few times. Its antigen remains unidentified. The entry originates in a study of cytomegalovirus exposure and HLA in healthy donors. Germline V CDR1 and CDR2: MDHEN, SYDVKM. Trimming took off 4 bases at V and 1 base at J, with 13 bases between the two ends. The CDR3 consists of 15 residues. Points from the study as a whole: Association of roughly 17,000 TCR beta sequences with HLA alleles was found at 0.05 false discovery rate in a later analysis. Later on, an analysis showed TCR association rates differing by HLA locus, with DRB1 the most and HLA-C the fewest. Within an earlier analysis, most TCR beta V segments proved productive either about 90% or about 30% of the time.

The study ran its PCR with 60 Vbeta and 13 Jbeta primers. TCRdb keeps only in-frame clones here, not all; method: immunoSEQ multiplex PCR. Among about 120,000 clones listed, more than 60% were seen once. The receptor was derived from a woman aged 40 to 50 in good health and CMV-seropositive. This chain links TRBV28 with TRBJ1-2; D possibly corresponds to TRBD1 (6 bases). Sequencing input: PBMCs. The CDR3 here is CASSSTDSYNYGYTF. CDR3 bases: TGTGCCAGCAGTTCCACGGACAGCTATAACTATGGCTACACCTTC.